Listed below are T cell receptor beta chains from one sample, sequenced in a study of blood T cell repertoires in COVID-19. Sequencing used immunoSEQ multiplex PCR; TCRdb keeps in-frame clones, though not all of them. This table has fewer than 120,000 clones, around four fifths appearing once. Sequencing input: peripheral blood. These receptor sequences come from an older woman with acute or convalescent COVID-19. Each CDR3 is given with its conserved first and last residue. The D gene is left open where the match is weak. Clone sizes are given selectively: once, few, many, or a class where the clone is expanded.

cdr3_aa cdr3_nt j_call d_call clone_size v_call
CASSFGLNTEAFF TGTGCCAGCAGTTTCGGGTTGAACACTGAAGCTTTCTTT TRBJ1-1 . . TRBV12-3/TRBV12-4
CASSQESGGSYGYTF TGCGCCAGCAGCCAAGAATCAGGGGGCAGCTATGGCTACACCTTC TRBJ1-2 TRBD1 . TRBV4-3
CASSPTSGPTDTQYF TGTGCCAGCTCTCCAACTAGCGGGCCCACAGATACGCAGTATTTT TRBJ2-3 TRBD2 . TRBV18
CASSYAYSGGEADTQYF TGTGCCAGCAGTTACGCCTACTCGGGAGGGGAGGCAGATACGCAGTATTTT TRBJ2-3 TRBD2 . TRBV6-2/TRBV6-3
CASSQDRLAGGPWGTDTQYF TGCGCCAGCAGCCAAGATCGACTAGCGGGGGGGCCGTGGGGCACAGATACGCAGTATTTT TRBJ2-3 TRBD2 . TRBV4-3
CASSETDTNTGELFF TGTGCCAGCAGTGAGACAGATACGAACACCGGGGAGCTGTTTTTT TRBJ2-2 . . TRBV6-1
CAWSGGGNQPQHF TGTGCCTGGAGTGGTGGGGGGAATCAGCCCCAGCATTTT TRBJ1-5 . . TRBV30
CATSRADRGMNTEAFF TGTGCCACCAGCAGAGCGGACAGGGGCATGAACACTGAAGCTTTCTTT TRBJ1-1 TRBD1 . TRBV15
CASTIEGGRKEKLFF TGTGCCAGCACCATAGAGGGGGGGAGAAAGGAAAAACTGTTTTTT TRBJ1-4 . . TRBV6-5
CASSLGDLGAEAFF TGTGCCAGCAGCTTAGGGGACTTAGGGGCTGAAGCTTTCTTT TRBJ1-1 . . TRBV7-9
CAISNQGASNTGELFF TGTGCCATCAGTAACCAGGGGGCATCGAACACCGGGGAGCTGTTTTTT TRBJ2-2 TRBD1 . TRBV10-3
CASSNGDSKTGTQYF TGCGCCAGCAGCAACGGGGACAGTAAAACGGGGACCCAGTACTTC TRBJ2-5 TRBD1 . TRBV5-1
CATAGGNKETQYF TGTGCCACCGCGGGGGGTAACAAAGAGACCCAGTACTTC TRBJ2-5 TRBD2 . TRBV10-3
CASIPRDRGPLHYGYTF TGTGCCAGCATCCCTCGGGACAGGGGCCCGTTGCACTATGGCTACACCTTC TRBJ1-2 TRBD1 . TRBV28
CASSVGSDNSPLHF TGTGCCAGCAGTGTGGGGAGCGATAATTCACCCCTCCACTTT TRBJ1-6 . . TRBV6-4
CASSLGAPTDTQYF TGTGCCAGCAGCTTAGGGGCTCCTACAGATACGCAGTATTTT TRBJ2-3 . . TRBV7-9
CASSTDYYEQYF TGCGCCAGCAGCACAGACTACTACGAGCAGTACTTC TRBJ2-7 . few TRBV5-1
CASSLWGVPRTAYNYGYTF TGTGCCAGCAGCTTATGGGGAGTGCCTAGGACAGCCTATAACTATGGCTACACCTTC TRBJ1-2 . . TRBV7-3
CASSVWTSGGDTQYF TGTGCCAGCAGCGTTTGGACTAGCGGGGGGGATACGCAGTATTTT TRBJ2-3 TRBD2 . TRBV7-2
CASSTGDRANTIYF TGTGCCAGCAGCACAGGGGATCGGGCCAACACCATATATTTT TRBJ1-3 TRBD1 . TRBV9
CASSLAGTDYGYTF TGTGCCAGCAGTTTAGCCGGGACAGACTATGGCTACACCTTC TRBJ1-2 TRBD1 few TRBV28
CASSPRASEAGELFF TGTGCCAGCAGCCCCCGGGCTAGCGAGGCCGGGGAGCTGTTTTTT TRBJ2-2 . . TRBV9
CASSVEGTNNNEQFF TGTGCCAGCAGCGTAGAGGGGACTAACAACAATGAGCAGTTCTTC TRBJ2-1 TRBD2 few TRBV9
CASSLGASGIYTDTQYF TGTGCCAGCAGCTTAGGGGCTAGCGGGATTTACACAGATACGCAGTATTTT TRBJ2-3 TRBD2 . TRBV7-9
CASSNREGGRYNSPLHF TGTGCCAGCAGCAATCGAGAGGGGGGGAGGTATAATTCACCCCTCCACTTT TRBJ1-6 . . TRBV21-1
CASEYLSSYNEQFF TGTGCCAGCGAATACCTGAGCTCCTACAATGAGCAGTTCTTC TRBJ2-1 . once TRBV7-9
CASSLVGGRITDTQYF TGTGCCAGCAGCTTAGTGGGGGGGCGTATAACAGATACGCAGTATTTT TRBJ2-3 . . TRBV7-2
CASSLTGATEAFF TGTGCCAGCAGTTTAACAGGGGCCACTGAAGCTTTCTTT TRBJ1-1 TRBD1 once TRBV12-3/TRBV12-4
CASSRGIGAGTDTQYF TGTGCCAGCAGCCGGGGGATCGGGGCGGGAACAGATACGCAGTATTTT TRBJ2-3 . . TRBV14
CASSLEGGEEKLFF TGTGCCAGCAGCTTAGAGGGAGGAGAGGAAAAACTGTTTTTT TRBJ1-4 . . TRBV13
CASSPTSGGADTQYF TGTGCCAGCAGTCCGACTAGCGGGGGGGCGGATACGCAGTATTTT TRBJ2-3 TRBD2 . TRBV7-7
CAWSVERGTGYTF TGTGCCTGGAGTGTAGAAAGGGGGACTGGCTACACCTTC TRBJ1-2 . once TRBV30
CASQRGPDYEQYF TGTGCCAGTCAGCGGGGGCCCGATTACGAGCAGTACTTC TRBJ2-7 TRBD2 . TRBV9
CASSYSLDRTAFF TGTGCCAGCAGTTACTCCCTCGACAGGACAGCTTTCTTT TRBJ1-1 . few TRBV6-5
CASSFRGPAGADTQYF TGCGCCAGCAGCTTTAGGGGTCCGGCAGGAGCAGATACGCAGTATTTT TRBJ2-3 . . TRBV5-1